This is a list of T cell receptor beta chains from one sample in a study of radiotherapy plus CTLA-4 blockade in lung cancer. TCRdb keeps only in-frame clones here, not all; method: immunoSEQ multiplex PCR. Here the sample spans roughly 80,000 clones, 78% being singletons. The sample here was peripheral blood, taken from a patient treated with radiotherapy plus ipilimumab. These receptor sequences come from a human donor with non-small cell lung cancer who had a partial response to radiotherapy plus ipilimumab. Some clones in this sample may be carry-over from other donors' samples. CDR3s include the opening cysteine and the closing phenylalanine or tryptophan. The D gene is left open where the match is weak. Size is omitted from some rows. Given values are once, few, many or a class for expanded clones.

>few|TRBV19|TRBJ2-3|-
CASSMSGGPTDTQYF
TGTGCCAGTAGTATGTCGGGGGGCCCCACAGATACGCAGTATTTT
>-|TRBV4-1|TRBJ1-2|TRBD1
CASKRSGQGLYGYTF
TGCGCCAGCAAACGGTCGGGACAGGGTCTCTATGGCTACACCTTC
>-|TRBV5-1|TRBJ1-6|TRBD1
CASSALTGGLMVSPLHF
TGCGCCAGCAGCGCACTCACAGGGGGTCTTATGGTGTCACCCCTCCACTTT
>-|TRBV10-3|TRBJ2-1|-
CAISEPLARSSYNEQFF
TGTGCCATCAGTGAGCCTCTAGCGCGTAGCTCCTACAATGAGCAGTTCTTC
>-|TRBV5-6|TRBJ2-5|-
CASSKLGQQETQYF
TGTGCCAGCAGCAAACTAGGACAGCAAGAGACCCAGTACTTC
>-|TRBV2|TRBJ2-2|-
CASSPDTISTGELFF
TGTGCCAGCAGTCCGGACACCATTAGCACCGGGGAGCTGTTTTTT
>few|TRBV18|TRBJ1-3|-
CASSPPTVFKEYF
TGTGCCAGCTCACCACCGACAGTGTTTAAAGAATATTTT
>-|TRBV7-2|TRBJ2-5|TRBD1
CASSFNRGLLYF
TGTGCCAGCAGCTTTAACAGGGGGCTACTGTACTTC
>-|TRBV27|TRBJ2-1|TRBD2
CASSSGTSAYNEQFF
TGTGCCAGCAGCTCCGGGACTAGCGCCTACAATGAGCAGTTCTTC
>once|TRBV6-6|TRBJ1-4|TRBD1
CASSYFGTGHEKLFF
TGTGCCAGCAGTTACTTTGGGACAGGGCATGAAAAACTGTTTTTT
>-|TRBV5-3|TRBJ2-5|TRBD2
CARSLRRGTRGTQYF
TGTGCCAGAAGCTTGCGGCGGGGGACCCGGGGGACCCAGTACTTC
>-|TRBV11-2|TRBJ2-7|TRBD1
CASSLRQGSGTEQYF
TGTGCCAGCAGCTTAAGACAGGGATCAGGGACCGAGCAGTACTTC
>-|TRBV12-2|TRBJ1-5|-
CASRLGRGPQPQHF
TGTGCAAGTCGCTTAGGGAGGGGGCCTCAGCCCCAGCATTTT
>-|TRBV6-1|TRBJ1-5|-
CASREQGHSNQPQHF
TGTGCCAGCAGAGAACAGGGCCATAGCAATCAGCCCCAGCATTTT
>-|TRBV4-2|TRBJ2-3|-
CASSQDTRGTQYF
TGTGCCAGCAGCCAAGATACCCGGGGTACGCAGTATTTT
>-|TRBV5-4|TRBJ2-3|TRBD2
CASSSSGGAPWNTQYF
TGTGCCAGCAGCAGTAGCGGGGGGGCTCCGTGGAATACGCAGTATTTT
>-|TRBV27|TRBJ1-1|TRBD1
CASSPSTGVGTEAFF
TGTGCCAGCAGCCCATCGACAGGGGTGGGCACTGAAGCTTTCTTT
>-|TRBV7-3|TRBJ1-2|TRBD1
CASSEQGAGYGYTF
TGTGCCAGCAGCGAGCAGGGGGCGGGTTATGGCTACACCTTC
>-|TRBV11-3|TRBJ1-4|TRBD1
CASSPDRRGEKLFF
TGTGCCAGCAGCCCGGACAGGAGAGGGGAAAAACTGTTTTTT
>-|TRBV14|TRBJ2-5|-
CASSQWYGVETQYF
TGTGCCAGCAGCCAATGGTACGGAGTGGAGACCCAGTACTTC
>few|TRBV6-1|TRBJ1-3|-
CASSEVLGGSGNTIYF
TGTGCCAGCAGTGAAGTTCTGGGGGGCTCTGGAAACACCATATATTTT
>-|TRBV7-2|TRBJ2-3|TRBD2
CASRSSLAGGLDTQYF
TGTGCCAGCAGATCTTCTCTAGCGGGGGGGCTAGATACGCAGTATTTT
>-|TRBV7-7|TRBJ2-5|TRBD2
CASSEEAGVSQYF
TGTGCCAGCAGCGAAGAGGCGGGGGTATCCCAGTACTTC
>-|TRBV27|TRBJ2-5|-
CASSMSPLAIQETQYF
TGTGCCAGCAGTATGTCCCCGCTAGCAATCCAAGAGACCCAGTACTTC
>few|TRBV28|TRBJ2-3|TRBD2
CASSSRGTSGTDTQYF
TGTGCCAGCAGCTCTCGAGGGACTAGCGGCACAGATACGCAGTATTTT
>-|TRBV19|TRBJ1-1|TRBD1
CASSRGQLNTEAFF
TGTGCCAGTAGCCGGGGACAGCTGAACACTGAAGCTTTCTTT
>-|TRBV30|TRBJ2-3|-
CAWSKGWADTQYF
TGTGCCTGGAGCAAGGGGTGGGCGGATACGCAGTATTTT
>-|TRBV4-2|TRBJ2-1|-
CASSQEPSINYNEQFF
TGTGCCAGCAGCCAAGAACCTAGCATAAACTACAATGAGCAGTTCTTC
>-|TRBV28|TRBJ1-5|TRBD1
CASSIGTGHQPQHF
TGTGCCAGCAGTATCGGGACAGGCCATCAGCCCCAGCATTTT
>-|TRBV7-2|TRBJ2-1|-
CASSLWGSGANNEQFF
TGTGCCAGCAGCTTATGGGGTAGCGGAGCTAACAATGAGCAGTTCTTC
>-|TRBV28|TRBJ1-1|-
CASSLQGRLRTEAFF
TGTGCCAGCAGTTTACAGGGGCGCCTGAGGACTGAAGCTTTCTTT
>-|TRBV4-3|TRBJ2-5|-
CASSQAAALMETQYF
TGCGCCAGCAGCCAAGCGGCGGCGTTAATGGAGACCCAGTACTTC
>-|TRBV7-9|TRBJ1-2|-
CASSPTANYGYTF
TGTGCCAGCAGCCCGACAGCGAACTATGGCTACACCTTC
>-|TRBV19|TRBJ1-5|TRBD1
CASQVPGQDNQPQHF
TGTGCCAGTCAAGTCCCGGGACAGGACAATCAGCCCCAGCATTTT
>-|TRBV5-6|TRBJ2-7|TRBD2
CASSREGGRSSYEQYF
TGTGCCAGCAGCCGGGAGGGCGGGAGGAGCTCCTACGAGCAGTACTTC
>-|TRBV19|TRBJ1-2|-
CASSIGGSAGYTF
TGTGCCAGTAGTATCGGAGGGTCGGCTGGCTACACCTTC
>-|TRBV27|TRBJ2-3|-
CASSTPDRRTDTQYF
TGTGCCAGCAGTACCCCGGACAGACGCACAGATACGCAGTATTTT
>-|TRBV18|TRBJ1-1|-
CASSPWSRVDTEAFF
TGTGCCAGCTCACCATGGTCCAGGGTGGACACTGAAGCTTTCTTT
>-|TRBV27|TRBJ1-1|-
CASSLREDTEAFF
TGTGCCAGCAGTTTACGGGAAGACACTGAAGCTTTCTTT
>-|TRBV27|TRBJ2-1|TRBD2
CASSLFVTGTTPNEQFF
TGTGCCAGCAGTTTATTCGTGACCGGGACTACCCCCAATGAGCAGTTCTTC
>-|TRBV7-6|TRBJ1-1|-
CASSPESGFNTEAFF
TGTGCCAGCAGCCCAGAATCGGGTTTCAATACTGAAGCTTTCTTT
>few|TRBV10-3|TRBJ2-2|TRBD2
CAISEFGTSGSPGELFF
TGTGCCATCAGTGAGTTCGGGACTAGCGGGAGTCCCGGGGAGCTGTTTTTT
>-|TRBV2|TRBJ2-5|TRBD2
CASRTSGFQYF
TGTGCCAGCAGAACTAGCGGCTTCCAGTACTTC